This T cell receptor beta chain was captured by sequencing in a study of naive and memory T cell subsets. Study conclusions and caveats: No ground truth validated the naive and memory repertoire findings.

An equimolar mix of two oligonucleotides served as the beta constant-region primer for TRBC1 and TRBC2. Ligated cDNA was amplified by four rounds of PCR with nested alpha and beta constant-region primers and SP2. TCRdb re-analysed the UMI-ligation and nested PCR reads in MiXCR, keeping a single row per CDR3 protein. The table lists about 23,000 distinct CDR3 sequences, roughly 8.2% of them singletons, with 20% to 25% in the top ten. The germline V gene encodes CDR1 DFQATT and CDR2 SNEGSKA (reference sequence). The CDR3 runs 11 residues. The ends were cut back, 5 bases at V and 3 bases at J, with 8 bases in the middle. This clonotype was detected ten times or more. Antigen: not known.

This receptor was identified in a human donor in good health. Sequenced sample: central memory CD8+ T cells from blood. The rearrangement uses TRBV20-1 and TRBJ2-7, with D perhaps TRBD1 (6 bases). In nucleotides, the CDR3 is TGCAGTGCTTTGGACAGCTACGAGCAGTACTTC. It translates to CSALDSYEQYF.